Below, 26 T cell receptor beta chains from the same sample are listed, as sequenced in a study of early T cells in non-severe SARS-CoV-2 infection. TCRdb reprocessed the 5' RACE reads with MiXCR, giving one entry per CDR3 protein. This sample carries tens of thousands of distinct CDR3 sequences, roughly 12% of them seen once, and the ten largest clones take 2.9%. Sequenced material: whole blood, taken at baseline. The receptors were sampled from an adult who was a healthcare worker with PCR-confirmed SARS-CoV-2 infection or an uninfected control (not recorded which).

The chain links TRBV11-2 to TRBJ2-7; D might be TRBD1 (6 bases). The CDR3 is 15 amino acids. From germline, CDR1 is SGHAT and CDR2 FQNNGV. The V end was cut by 2 bases, the J end by 7 bases, with 18 bases between. Written as DNA, the CDR3 is TGTGCCAGCAGCTTATTGGCAGGGGCCGGTGGGGAGCAGTACTTC. Its translation: CASSLLAGAGGEQYF.

This clonotype occurred a few times. The rearrangement uses TRBV18 and TRBJ1-1; the D is unclear. The germline CDR1 and CDR2 sequences are KGHSH and LQKENI. This CDR3 has 15 amino acids. V lost 0 bases and J lost 5, with 13 bases in between. The chain's CDR3 is CASSPPARLWTEAFF. In DNA form, the CDR3 reads TGTGCCAGCTCACCACCGGCAAGGTTGTGGACTGAAGCTTTCTTT.

This clonotype was seen a handful of times. The chain couples TRBV5-4 to TRBJ1-2; D not resolved. This CDR3 has 14 residues. Trimming left V 4 bases short and J 5 bases short, with 15 bases between. CDR1 is SGHNT, CDR2 YYREEE, per germline (reference sequence). The DNA of the CDR3 is TGTGCCAGCAGCGCCGGATGGCAGACGTATGGCTACACCTTC. It yields the protein CASSAGWQTYGYTF.

This rearrangement joins TRBV7-2 to TRBJ1-2; 9 bases agree with TRBD1. The germline V gene encodes CDR1 SGHTA and CDR2 FQGNSA. The junction had 9 bases not matched to a gene; V was cut back by 4 bases and J by 6 bases. The CDR3 totals 15 residues. The CDR3 coding sequence is TGTGCCAGCAGCTACCCCGGGACAGGGAGACATGGCTACACCTTC. Its protein is CASSYPGTGRHGYTF.

This clonotype was observed a few times. The rearrangement joins TRBV18 to TRBJ2-7; tentatively, D is TRBD2 (5 bases). This CDR3 contains 14 residues. Trimming left V 0 bases short and J 3 bases short, with 9 bases between. Germline CDR1 reads KGHSH; CDR2 reads LQKENI. The CDR3 bases are TGTGCCAGCTCACCACCCGGACTCAACTACGAGCAGTACTTC. It yields the protein CASSPPGLNYEQYF.

This clonotype was detected ten times or more. V is TRBV6-4 and J is TRBJ1-2; D is unclear. The germline V and J ends were trimmed by 2 bases and 8 bases, with 15 bases remaining between them. Per the germline V gene, CDR1 is MRHNA and CDR2 is SNTAGT. The CDR3 covers 14 residues. The CDR3 spells CASSDLDGLGGYTF. In nucleotides, the CDR3 is TGTGCCAGCAGTGACCTGGATGGCCTTGGAGGCTACACCTTC.

The chain has TRBV6-5 and TRBJ2-1, with a tentative D call TRBD2 (5 bases). V lost 2 bases and J lost 8, with 16 bases in between. This CDR3 is 15 amino acids long. Germline lookup yields CDR1 MNHEY and CDR2 SVGAGI. CDR3 residues: CASSYRALGSDEQFF. CDR3 sequence (DNA): TGTGCCAGCAGTTACCGGGCTCTGGGGAGCGATGAGCAGTTCTTC.

In this sample, this clonotype turned up a few times. The chain employs TRBV6-6 and TRBJ1-2, with 7 nucleotides matching TRBD1. J was trimmed by 8 bases and V by 4 bases; bases with no gene match: 13. The germline CDR1 and CDR2 sequences are MNHNY and SVGAGI (reference sequence). This CDR3 has 15 residues. CDR3 DNA sequence: TGTGCCAGCAGTTCCGTTGGGAGAGGGGGCGACGGCTACACCTTC. Protein: CASSSVGRGGDGYTF.

This clonotype was picked up a small number of times. The V gene is TRBV4-3, the J gene TRBJ2-1, with D perhaps matching TRBD1 (6 bases). CDR1 LGHNA and CDR2 YSLEER come from the germline V gene. CDR3 length: 15 amino acids. Between the trimmed V and J ends, which lost 2 bases and 8 bases, there was a span of 16 bases. This chain's CDR3 is CASSQTLSKGDEQFF. CDR3 nucleotides: TGCGCCAGCAGCCAAACCCTTTCTAAGGGGGATGAGCAGTTCTTC.

This chain links TRBV7-6 with TRBJ2-5; TRBD1 matches at 7 bases. Germline V CDR1 and CDR2: SGHVS, FNYEAQ. The CDR3 length is 18 residues. V was pared by 1 base and J by 5 bases, with 16 bases of the junction left unmatched. Here the CDR3 DNA reads TGTGCCAGCAGCTTAGTTCGTCCTGCAAGACAGGGATGGGAGACCCAGTACTTC. It specifies CASSLVRPARQGWETQYF.

V is TRBV9 and J is TRBJ2-5, with 14 bases matching TRBD2. CDR3 length: 15 amino acids. The V segment lost 2 bases and the J segment 5 bases; nucleotides outside the gene matches: 2. Per germline, CDR1 SGDLS and CDR2 YYNGEE. CDR3 nucleotide sequence: TGTGCCAGCAGCGTGGGACTAGCGGGGGCTGAGACCCAGTACTTC. It translates to CASSVGLAGAETQYF.

The chain couples TRBV3-1 to TRBJ2-7; D unclear. Germline values: CDR1 LGHDT, CDR2 YNNKEL (reference sequence). The CDR3 consists of 13 residues. The V end lost 1 base, the J end lost 0 bases, and 4 bases lay between the germline ends. Here the CDR3 reads CASSQAPSYEQYF. CDR3 in DNA: TGTGCCAGCAGCCAAGCCCCCTCCTACGAGCAGTACTTC.

This clonotype was recorded a few times. This sequence joins TRBV2 and TRBJ2-3; no clear D. This CDR3 is 13 amino acids long. Germline CDR1 is SNHLY and CDR2 is FYNNEI. The germline V and J ends were trimmed by 5 bases and 6 bases, with 12 bases remaining between them. CDR3 region: CASSKDQRDTQYF. CDR3 bases: TGTGCCAGCAGTAAAGACCAGAGGGATACGCAGTATTTT.

The chain is built from TRBV6-6 and TRBJ1-5, with D possibly being TRBD1 (5 bases). V lost 8 bases, J lost 5 bases, and 10 bases lay in between. CDR1 and CDR2 (germline): MNHNY, SVGAGI (reference sequence). The CDR3 spans 12 residues. CDR3 in amino acids: CASGGTDQPQHF. DNA of the CDR3: TGTGCCAGCGGGGGTACGGATCAGCCCCAGCATTTT.

V and J are TRBV30 and TRBJ2-7; D not resolved. With 0 bases removed from V and 4 bases from J, the gap between germline ends came to 4 bases. The CDR3 has 11 amino acids. The germline gives CDR1 GTSNPN, CDR2 SVGIG (reference sequence). CDR3 DNA: TGTGCCTGGAGTGTACAGTACGAGCAGTACTTC. It encodes CAWSVQYEQYF.

The J gene is TRBJ1-1, the V gene TRBV6-5, with D uncertain. The V gene lost 6 bases and the J gene lost 2 bases, with 10 bases spanning the gap. The CDR3 has 13 residues. The germline V gene has CDR1 MNHEY and CDR2 SVGAGI. CDR3 in DNA: TGTGCCAGCAGGAAAACAGCTAACACTGAAGCTTTCTTT. Protein product: CASRKTANTEAFF.

CDR3 amino acids: CASSPSSGPYEQYF. As DNA, the CDR3 is TGTGCCAGCAGCCCCTCTAGCGGTCCCTACGAGCAGTACTTC. This chain uses TRBV7-8 with TRBJ2-7, with TRBD2 matching over 7 bases. The CDR3 has 14 amino acids. CDR1 and CDR2 from the germline V gene are SGHVS and FQNEAQ. Trimming cost V 5 bases and J 2 bases; bases outside gene matches: 6.

This clonotype was counted ten times or more. This chain links TRBV6-5 with TRBJ2-1; 10 bases match TRBD2. The germline V gene has CDR1 MNHEY and CDR2 SVGAGI. Trimming took 6 bases from V and 3 from J; bases not matched to a gene: 5. CDR3 length equals 15 residues. The CDR3 region has the DNA TGTGCCAGCAGCCCCACTAGCGGGGACTACAATGAGCAGTTCTTC. This sequence encodes CASSPTSGDYNEQFF.

There are a few counts of this clonotype. The chain joins TRBV6-6 to TRBJ1-4; D call uncertain. The CDR3 consists of 11 residues. The V gene lost 0 bases and the J gene lost 9 bases, with 2 bases spanning the gap. Germline V gene data show CDR1 as MNHNY and CDR2 as SVGAGI (reference sequence). The CDR3 sequence: CASSYSKKLFF. The CDR3 DNA sequence: TGTGCCAGCAGTTACTCAAAAAAACTGTTTTTT.

The table lists this clonotype with a count of one. The chain is built from TRBV5-4 and TRBJ2-2, with 11 bases identical to TRBD2. This CDR3 is 16 amino acids long. V was pared by 2 bases and J by 1 base, with 1 base of the junction left unmatched. Looked up from germline, CDR1 is SGHNT and CDR2 is YYREEE (reference sequence). DNA of the CDR3: TGTGCCAGCAGCTTTGGGACTAGCGGGAACACCGGGGAGCTGTTTTTT. The encoded protein is CASSFGTSGNTGELFF.

The chain links TRBV3-1 to TRBJ1-2; D not resolved. V lost 4 bases and J lost 4, with 7 bases in between. Germline V lookup: CDR1 LGHDT, CDR2 YNNKEL (reference sequence). This CDR3 contains 12 residues. The CDR3, as DNA: TGTGCCAGCAGCCTCCGGCTCTATGGCTACACCTTC. Translating it yields CASSLRLYGYTF.

In its sample, this clonotype was seen a few times. This chain joins TRBV5-1 and TRBJ2-1; 13 bases map to TRBD2. Germline-derived CDR1 and CDR2 are SGHRS and YFSETQ. J lost 9 bases, V lost 3 bases, and 9 bases had no gene match. This CDR3 spans 16 amino acids. CDR3 sequence: CASSSTSGGPSGEQFF. CDR3 DNA: TGCGCCAGCAGCTCGACTAGCGGGGGGCCGAGCGGTGAGCAGTTCTTC. Using reference TRBV5-1 and TRBJ2-1 for the parts outside the CDR3, the full variable domain is KAGVTQTPRYLIKTRGQQVTLSCSPISGHRSVSWYQQTPGQGLQFLFEYFSETQRNKGNFPGRFSGRQFSNSRSEMNVSTLELGDSALYLCASSSTSGGPSGEQFFGPGTRLTVL.

The rearrangement uses TRBV15 and TRBJ1-2; a possible D gene is TRBD1 (5 bases). The CDR3 runs to 13 residues. V was shortened by 5 bases and J by 4 bases, with 11 bases between the two germline ends. Germline values: CDR1 LNHNV, CDR2 YYDKDF (reference sequence). The CDR3 region has the DNA TGTGCCACCAGCCCTGACAGACCCTATGGCTACACCTTC. This sequence encodes CATSPDRPYGYTF.

The gene calls are TRBV10-3 and TRBJ2-3; no clear D gene. There are 11 residues in the CDR3. Trimming removed 8 bases from V and 1 base from J, with 4 bases in between. Germline values: CDR1 ENHRY, CDR2 SYGVKD. CDR3 sequence: CAISGTDTQYF. The CDR3 DNA is TGTGCCATCTCCGGCACAGATACGCAGTATTTT.

This clonotype has just a few counts. The chain is built from TRBV7-2 and TRBJ2-1, with D unclear. Germline V gene data show CDR1 as SGHTA and CDR2 as FQGNSA. The CDR3 totals 14 residues. V was pared by 2 bases and J by 4 bases, with 9 bases between. For the CDR3, the DNA is TGTGCCAGCAGCTTACGAGCAGGTTACAATGAGCAGTTCTTC. Its translation: CASSLRAGYNEQFF. Full variable domain (missing parts from reference TRBV7-2 and TRBJ2-1): GAGVSQSPSNKVTEKGKDVELRCDPISGHTALYWYRQSLGQGLEFLIYFQGNSAPDKSGLPSDRFSAERTGGSVSTLTIQRTQQEDSAVYLCASSLRAGYNEQFFGPGTRLTVL.

This clonotype was seen more than once but under ten times. The chain uses TRBV6-1 and TRBJ2-2, with TRBD1 as a possible D gene (6 bases). This CDR3 is 15 amino acids long. Germline-derived CDR1 and CDR2 are MNHNS and SASEGT. The V end was cut by 4 bases, the J end by 4 bases, with 13 bases between. This chain's CDR3 is CASSGGYRVTGELFF. The CDR3 region has the DNA TGTGCCAGCAGTGGGGGATACAGGGTCACCGGGGAGCTGTTTTTT.